The clone carrying this T cell receptor (beta chain) came up a few times. What it binds is not known. This record comes from a study of cytomegalovirus exposure and HLA in healthy donors. CDR1 is SGHNT, CDR2 YYREEE, per germline (reference sequence). This CDR3 has 15 amino acids. Trimming left V 0 bases short and J 10 bases short, with 16 bases between. PCR primers comprised 60 Vbeta and 13 Jbeta primers. Clones were sequenced by immunoSEQ multiplex PCR, and TCRdb holds only the in-frame ones, with some missing. The data contain approximately 100,000 clones, roughly 79% of them singletons. Overall study findings and caveats: Within the data, a cluster of highly shared sequence variants was likely a sequencing artifact.

The rearrangement links TRBV5-4 to TRBJ1-4; no reliable D call. This TCR came from a middle-aged woman in good health and CMV-seronegative. Material for sequencing was PBMCs. The CDR3 spells CASSLETVGPGKLFF. The CDR3 DNA follows: TGTGCCAGCAGCTTGGAGACGGTGGGTCCAGGAAAACTGTTTTTT.